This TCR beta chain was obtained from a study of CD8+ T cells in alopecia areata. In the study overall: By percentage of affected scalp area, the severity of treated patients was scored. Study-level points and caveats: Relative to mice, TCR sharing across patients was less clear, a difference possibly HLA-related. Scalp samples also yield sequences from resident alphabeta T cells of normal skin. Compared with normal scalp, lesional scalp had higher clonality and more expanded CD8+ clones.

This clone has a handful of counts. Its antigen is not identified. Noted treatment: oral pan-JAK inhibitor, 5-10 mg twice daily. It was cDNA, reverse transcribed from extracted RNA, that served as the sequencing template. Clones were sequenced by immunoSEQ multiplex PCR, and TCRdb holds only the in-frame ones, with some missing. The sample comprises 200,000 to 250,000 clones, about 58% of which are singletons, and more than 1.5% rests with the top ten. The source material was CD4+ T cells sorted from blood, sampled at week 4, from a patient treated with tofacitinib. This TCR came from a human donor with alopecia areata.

The CDR3 nucleotides are TGTGCCAGCAGTGTAGGGGCGGTTAATGAAAAACTGTTTTTT. Amino acids: CASSVGAVNEKLFF. The V and J genes are TRBV2 and TRBJ1-4; a possible D gene is TRBD1 (5 bases). CDR1 SNHLY and CDR2 FYNNEI come from the germline V gene. The CDR3 sequence is 14 residues long. The V gene lost 4 bases and the J gene lost 4 bases, with 10 bases spanning the gap.